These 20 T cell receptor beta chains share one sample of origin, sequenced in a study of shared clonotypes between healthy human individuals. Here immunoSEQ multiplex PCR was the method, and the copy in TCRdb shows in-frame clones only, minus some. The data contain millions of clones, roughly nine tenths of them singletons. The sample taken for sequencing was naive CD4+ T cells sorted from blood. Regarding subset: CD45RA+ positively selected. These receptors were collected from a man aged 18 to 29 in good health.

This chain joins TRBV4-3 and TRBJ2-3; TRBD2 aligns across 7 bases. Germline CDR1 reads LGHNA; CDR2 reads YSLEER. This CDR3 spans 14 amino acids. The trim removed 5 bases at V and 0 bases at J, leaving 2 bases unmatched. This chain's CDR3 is CASSTSVSTDTQYF. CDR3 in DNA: TGCGCCAGCAGCACTAGCGTAAGCACAGATACGCAGTATTTT.

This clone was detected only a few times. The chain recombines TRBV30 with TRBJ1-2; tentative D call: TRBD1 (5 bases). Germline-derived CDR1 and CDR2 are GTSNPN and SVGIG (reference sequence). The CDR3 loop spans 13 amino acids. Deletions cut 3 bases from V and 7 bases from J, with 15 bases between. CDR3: CAWSPGGVGGYTF. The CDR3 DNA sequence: TGTGCCTGGAGCCCGGGAGGGGTGGGTGGCTACACCTTC.

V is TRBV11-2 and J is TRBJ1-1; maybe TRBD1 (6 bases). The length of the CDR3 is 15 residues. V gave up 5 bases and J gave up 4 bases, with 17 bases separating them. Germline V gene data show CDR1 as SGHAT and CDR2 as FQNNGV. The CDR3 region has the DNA TGTGCCAGCAGCCAAGGACAGTACGTTGGCACTGAAGCTTTCTTT. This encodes CASSQGQYVGTEAFF.

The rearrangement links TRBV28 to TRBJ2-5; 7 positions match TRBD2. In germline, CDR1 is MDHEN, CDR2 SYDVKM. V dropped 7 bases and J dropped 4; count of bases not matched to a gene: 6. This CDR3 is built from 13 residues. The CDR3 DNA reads TGTGCCAGCATAGGAGCGGGGAGAGAGACCCAGTACTTC. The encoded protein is CASIGAGRETQYF.

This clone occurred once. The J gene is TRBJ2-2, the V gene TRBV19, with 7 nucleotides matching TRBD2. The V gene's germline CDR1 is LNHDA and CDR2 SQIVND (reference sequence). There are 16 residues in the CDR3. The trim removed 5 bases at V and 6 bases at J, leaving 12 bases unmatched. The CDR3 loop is CASSGGGPPVAGELFF. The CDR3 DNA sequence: TGTGCCAGTAGTGGGGGAGGGCCTCCAGTAGCCGGGGAGCTGTTTTTT.

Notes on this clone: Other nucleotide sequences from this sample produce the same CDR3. DNA of the CDR3: TGCGCCAGCAGCTTGGCAGGGGCCTCCTACAATGAGCAGTTCTTC. Translation: CASSLAGASYNEQFF. The chain recombines TRBV5-1 with TRBJ2-1, with a possible D match to TRBD1 (6 bases). The germline gives CDR1 SGHRS, CDR2 YFSETQ. Trimming removed 0 bases at V and 0 bases at J, with 7 bases between. This CDR3 region has 15 residues.

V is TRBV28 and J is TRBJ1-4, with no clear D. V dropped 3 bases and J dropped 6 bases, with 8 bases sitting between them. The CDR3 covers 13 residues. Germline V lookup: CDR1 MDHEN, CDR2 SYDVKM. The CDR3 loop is CASSLGRYEKLFF. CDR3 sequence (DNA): TGTGCCAGCAGTTTGGGCAGATATGAAAAACTGTTTTTT.

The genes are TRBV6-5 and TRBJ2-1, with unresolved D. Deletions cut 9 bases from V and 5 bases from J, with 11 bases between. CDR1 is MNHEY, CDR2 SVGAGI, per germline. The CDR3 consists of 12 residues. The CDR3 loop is CASGRANNEQFF. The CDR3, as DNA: TGTGCCAGTGGCCGAGCTAACAATGAGCAGTTCTTC.

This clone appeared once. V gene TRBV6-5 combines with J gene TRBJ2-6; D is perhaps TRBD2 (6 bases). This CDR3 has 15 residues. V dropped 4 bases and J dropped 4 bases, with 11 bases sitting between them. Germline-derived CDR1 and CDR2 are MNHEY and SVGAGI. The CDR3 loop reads CASSWGVSGANVLTF. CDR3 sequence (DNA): TGTGCCAGCAGTTGGGGGGTGTCCGGGGCCAACGTCCTGACTTTC.

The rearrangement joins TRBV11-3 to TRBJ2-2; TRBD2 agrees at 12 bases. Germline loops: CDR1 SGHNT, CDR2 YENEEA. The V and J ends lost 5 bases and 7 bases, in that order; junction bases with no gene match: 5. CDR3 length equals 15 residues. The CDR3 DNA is TGTGCCAGCAGCCAGACTAGCGGGAGCATCGGGGAGCTGTTTTTT. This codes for CASSQTSGSIGELFF. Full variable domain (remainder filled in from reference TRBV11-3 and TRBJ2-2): EAGVVQSPRYKIIEKKQPVAFWCNPISGHNTLYWYLQNLGQGPELLIRYENEEAVDDSQLPKDRFSAERLKGVDSTLKIQPAELGDSAVYLCASSQTSGSIGELFFGEGSRLTVL.

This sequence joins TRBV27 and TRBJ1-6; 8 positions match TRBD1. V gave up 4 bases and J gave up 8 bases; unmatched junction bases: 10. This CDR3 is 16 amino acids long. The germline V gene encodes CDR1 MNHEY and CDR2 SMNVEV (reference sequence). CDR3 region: CASSSRTGPYHSPLHF. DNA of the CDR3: TGTGCCAGCAGTTCAAGGACAGGGCCCTACCATTCACCCCTCCACTTT.

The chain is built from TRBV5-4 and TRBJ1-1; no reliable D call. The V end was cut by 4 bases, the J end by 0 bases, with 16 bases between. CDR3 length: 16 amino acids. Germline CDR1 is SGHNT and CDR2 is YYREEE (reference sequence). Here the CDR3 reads CASSQRVLGMNTEAFF. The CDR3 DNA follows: TGTGCCAGCAGCCAACGGGTTCTGGGCATGAACACTGAAGCTTTCTTT.

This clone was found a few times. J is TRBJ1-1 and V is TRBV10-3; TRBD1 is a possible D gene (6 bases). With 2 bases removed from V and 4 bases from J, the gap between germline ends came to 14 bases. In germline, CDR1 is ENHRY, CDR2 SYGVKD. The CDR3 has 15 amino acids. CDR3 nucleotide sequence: TGTGCCATCAGTGAGATTGGGGGCGTGGGCACTGAAGCTTTCTTT. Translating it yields CAISEIGGVGTEAFF.

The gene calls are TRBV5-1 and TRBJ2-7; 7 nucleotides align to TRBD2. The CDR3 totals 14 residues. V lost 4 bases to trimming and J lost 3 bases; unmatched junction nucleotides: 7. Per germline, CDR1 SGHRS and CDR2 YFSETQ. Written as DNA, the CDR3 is TGCGCCAGCAGCGAGCAGGGAGGGGTCTACGAGCAGTACTTC. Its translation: CASSEQGGVYEQYF.

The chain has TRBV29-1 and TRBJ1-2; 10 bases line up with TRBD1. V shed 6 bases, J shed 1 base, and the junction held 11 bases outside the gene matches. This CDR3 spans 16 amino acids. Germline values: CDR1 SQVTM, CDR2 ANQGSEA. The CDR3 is CSVEPAGTGVNYGYTF. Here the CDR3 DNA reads TGCAGCGTCGAACCTGCGGGGACAGGGGTTAACTATGGCTACACCTTC.

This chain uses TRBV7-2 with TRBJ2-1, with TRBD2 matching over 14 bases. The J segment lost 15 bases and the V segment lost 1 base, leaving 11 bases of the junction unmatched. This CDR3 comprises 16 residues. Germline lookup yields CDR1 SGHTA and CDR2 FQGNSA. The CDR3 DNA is TGTGCCAGCAGCTTAGAGGAATGGACTAGCGGGAGGTCTCGGTTCTTC. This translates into CASSLEEWTSGRSRFF.

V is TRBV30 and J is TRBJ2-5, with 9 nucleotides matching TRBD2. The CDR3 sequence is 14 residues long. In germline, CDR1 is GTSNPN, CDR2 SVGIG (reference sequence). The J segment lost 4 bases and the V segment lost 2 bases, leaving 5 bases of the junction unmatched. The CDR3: CAWSRRGGRETQYF. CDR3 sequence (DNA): TGTGCCTGGAGTAGGCGGGGGGGCAGAGAGACCCAGTACTTC.

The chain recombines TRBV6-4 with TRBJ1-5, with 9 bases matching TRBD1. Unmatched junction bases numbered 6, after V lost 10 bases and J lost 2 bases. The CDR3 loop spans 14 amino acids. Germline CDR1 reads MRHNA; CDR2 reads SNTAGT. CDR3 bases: TGTGCCAACGGGACAGGGTTTGGCAATCAGCCCCAGCATTTT. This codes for CANGTGFGNQPQHF.

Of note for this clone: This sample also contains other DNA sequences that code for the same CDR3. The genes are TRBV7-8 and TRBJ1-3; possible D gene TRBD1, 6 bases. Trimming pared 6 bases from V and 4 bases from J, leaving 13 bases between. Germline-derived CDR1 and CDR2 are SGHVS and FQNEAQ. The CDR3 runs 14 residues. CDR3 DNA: TGTGCCAGCAGTCTCACAGGGAGCGGAAACACCATATATTTT. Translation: CASSLTGSGNTIYF.

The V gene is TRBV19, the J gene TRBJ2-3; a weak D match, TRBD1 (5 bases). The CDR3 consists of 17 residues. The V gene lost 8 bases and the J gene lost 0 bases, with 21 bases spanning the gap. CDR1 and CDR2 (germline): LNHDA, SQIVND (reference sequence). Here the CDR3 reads CASGKRWMQGSTDTQYF. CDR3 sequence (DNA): TGTGCCAGTGGAAAAAGGTGGATGCAGGGAAGCACAGATACGCAGTATTTT.